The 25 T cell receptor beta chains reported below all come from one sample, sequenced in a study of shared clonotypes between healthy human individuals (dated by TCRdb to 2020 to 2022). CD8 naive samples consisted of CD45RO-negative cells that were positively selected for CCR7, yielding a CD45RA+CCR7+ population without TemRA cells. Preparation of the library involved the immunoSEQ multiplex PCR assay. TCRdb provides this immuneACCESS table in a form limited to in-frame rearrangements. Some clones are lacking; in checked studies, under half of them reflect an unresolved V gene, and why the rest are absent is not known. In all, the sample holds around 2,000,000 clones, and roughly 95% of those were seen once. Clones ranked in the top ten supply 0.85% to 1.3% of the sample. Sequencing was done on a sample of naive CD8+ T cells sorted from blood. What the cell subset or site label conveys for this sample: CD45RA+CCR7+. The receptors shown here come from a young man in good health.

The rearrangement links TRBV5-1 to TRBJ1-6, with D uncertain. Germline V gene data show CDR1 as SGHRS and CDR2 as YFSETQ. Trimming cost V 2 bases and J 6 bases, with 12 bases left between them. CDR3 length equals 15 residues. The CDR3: CASSLSPGGNSPLHF. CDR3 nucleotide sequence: TGCGCCAGCAGCTTATCTCCTGGCGGTAATTCACCCCTCCACTTT.

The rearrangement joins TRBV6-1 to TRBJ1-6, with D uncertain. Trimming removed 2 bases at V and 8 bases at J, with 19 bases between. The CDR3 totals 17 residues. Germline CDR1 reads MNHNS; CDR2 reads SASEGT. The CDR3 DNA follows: TGTGCCAGCAGTGAATACGCGGTGGATGTAGGAGATTCACCCCTCCACTTT. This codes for CASSEYAVDVGDSPLHF.

CDR3 sequence reads: CASSVGSAGPHTEAFF. CDR3 in DNA: TGTGCCAGCAGCGTAGGGTCAGCTGGCCCCCACACTGAAGCTTTCTTT. V usage is TRBV9 and J usage is TRBJ1-1; D remains unclear. Between the trimmed V and J ends, which lost 0 bases and 3 bases, there was a span of 15 bases. Germline-derived CDR1 and CDR2 are SGDLS and YYNGEE. The CDR3 extends over 16 amino acids.

This CDR3 is CASTEGGLTGYTF. The CDR3 bases are TGTGCCAGCACCGAAGGGGGACTTACCGGCTACACCTTC. The gene calls are TRBV28 and TRBJ1-2; perhaps TRBD1 as D (6 bases). Trimming took off 7 bases at V and 8 bases at J, with 17 bases between the two ends. Germline loops: CDR1 MDHEN, CDR2 SYDVKM. The CDR3 has 13 residues.

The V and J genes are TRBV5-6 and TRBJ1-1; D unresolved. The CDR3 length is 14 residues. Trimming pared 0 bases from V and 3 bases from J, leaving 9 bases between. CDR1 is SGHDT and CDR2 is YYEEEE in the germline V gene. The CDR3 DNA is TGTGCCAGCAGCTTGGATAGGAGGTACACTGAAGCTTTCTTT. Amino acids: CASSLDRRYTEAFF.

The CDR3: CASGVDRPPESNEKLFF. Here the CDR3 DNA reads TGTGCCAGCGGCGTCGACAGGCCACCCGAGTCAAATGAAAAACTGTTTTTT. This sequence joins TRBV7-8 and TRBJ1-4; D is possibly TRBD1 (6 bases). V lost 8 bases, J lost 5 bases, and 24 bases lay in between. The CDR3 has 17 amino acids. Germline V CDR1 and CDR2: SGHVS, FQNEAQ.

The CDR3 is CASSPPGTSGGYNEQFF. The CDR3 region has the DNA TGTGCCAGCTCACCACCCGGGACTAGCGGGGGATACAATGAGCAGTTCTTC. The rearrangement links TRBV18 to TRBJ2-1; 14 bases match TRBD2. The CDR3 has 17 amino acids. Germline loops: CDR1 KGHSH, CDR2 LQKENI. Trimming cost V 0 bases and J 4 bases; bases outside gene matches: 2.

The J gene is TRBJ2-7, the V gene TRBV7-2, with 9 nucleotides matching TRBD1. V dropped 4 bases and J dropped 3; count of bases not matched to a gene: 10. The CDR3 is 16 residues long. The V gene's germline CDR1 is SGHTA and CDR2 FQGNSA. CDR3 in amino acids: CASSSSEGQGYYEQYF. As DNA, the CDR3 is TGTGCCAGCAGCTCCAGTGAGGGACAGGGCTACTACGAGCAGTACTTC.

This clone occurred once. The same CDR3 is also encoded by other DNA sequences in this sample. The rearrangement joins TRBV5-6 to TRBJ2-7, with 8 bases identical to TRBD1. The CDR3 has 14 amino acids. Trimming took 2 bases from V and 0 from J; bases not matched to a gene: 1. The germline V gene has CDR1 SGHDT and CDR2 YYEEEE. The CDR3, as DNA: TGTGCCAGCAGCTTTGGACAGGGCTCCTACGAGCAGTACTTC. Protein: CASSFGQGSYEQYF. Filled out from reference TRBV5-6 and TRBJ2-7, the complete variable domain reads DAGVTQSPTHLIKTRGQQVTLRCSPKSGHDTVSWYQQALGQGPQFIFQYYEEEERQRGNFPDRFSGHQFPNYSSELNVNALLLGDSALYLCASSFGQGSYEQYFGPGTRLTVT.

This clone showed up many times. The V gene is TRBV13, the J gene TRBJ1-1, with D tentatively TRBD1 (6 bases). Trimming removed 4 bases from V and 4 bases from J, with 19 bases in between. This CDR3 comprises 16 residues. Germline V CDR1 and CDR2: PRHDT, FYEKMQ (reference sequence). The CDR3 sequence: CASSSTGSIGSTEAFF. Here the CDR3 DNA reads TGTGCCAGCAGCTCGACAGGTTCAATAGGGAGCACTGAAGCTTTCTTT. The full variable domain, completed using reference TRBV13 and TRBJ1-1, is AAGVIQSPRHLIKEKRETATLKCYPIPRHDTVYWYQQGPGQDPQFLISFYEKMQSDKGSIPDRFSAQQFSDYHSELNMSSLELGDSALYFCASSSTGSIGSTEAFFGQGTRLTVV.

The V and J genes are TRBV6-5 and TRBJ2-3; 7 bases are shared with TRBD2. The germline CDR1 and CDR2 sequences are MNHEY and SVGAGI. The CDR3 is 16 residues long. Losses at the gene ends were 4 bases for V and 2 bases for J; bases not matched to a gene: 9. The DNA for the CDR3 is TGTGCCAGCAGTTCATGGCTGCTAGCGGCCACAGATACGCAGTATTTT. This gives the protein CASSSWLLAATDTQYF.

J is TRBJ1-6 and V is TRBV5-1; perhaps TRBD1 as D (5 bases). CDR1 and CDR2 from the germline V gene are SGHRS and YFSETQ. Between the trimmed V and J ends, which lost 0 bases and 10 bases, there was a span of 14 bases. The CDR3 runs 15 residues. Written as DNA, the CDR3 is TGCGCCAGCAGCTTGGGTCAGGGAGGAGGGTCACCCCTCCACTTT. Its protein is CASSLGQGGGSPLHF.

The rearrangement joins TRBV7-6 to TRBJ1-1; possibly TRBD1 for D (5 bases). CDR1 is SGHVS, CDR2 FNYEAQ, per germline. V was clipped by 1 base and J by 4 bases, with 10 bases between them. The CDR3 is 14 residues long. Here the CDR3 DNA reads TGTGCCAGCAGCTTAGTTACGGGGCTCACTGAAGCTTTCTTT. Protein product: CASSLVTGLTEAFF.

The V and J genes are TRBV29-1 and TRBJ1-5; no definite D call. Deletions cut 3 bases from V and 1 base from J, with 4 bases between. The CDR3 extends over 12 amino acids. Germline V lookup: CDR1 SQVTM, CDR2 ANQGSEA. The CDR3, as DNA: TGCAGCGTTGAGGACAGCAATCAGCCCCAGCATTTT. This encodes CSVEDSNQPQHF.

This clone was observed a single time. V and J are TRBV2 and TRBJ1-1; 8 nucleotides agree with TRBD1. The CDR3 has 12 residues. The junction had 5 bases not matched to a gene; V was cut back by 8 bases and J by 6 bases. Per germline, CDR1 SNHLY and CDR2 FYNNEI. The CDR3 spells CASFQGASEAFF. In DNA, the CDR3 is TGTGCCAGCTTTCAGGGGGCCTCTGAAGCTTTCTTT.

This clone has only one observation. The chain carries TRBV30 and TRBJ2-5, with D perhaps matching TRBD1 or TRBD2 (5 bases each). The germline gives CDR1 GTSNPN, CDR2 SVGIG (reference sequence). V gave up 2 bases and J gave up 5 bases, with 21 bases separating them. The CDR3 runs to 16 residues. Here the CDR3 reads CAWSPQGVVLRETQYF. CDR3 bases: TGTGCCTGGAGTCCCCAGGGAGTGGTGTTGCGGGAGACCCAGTACTTC.

The CDR3, as DNA: TGTGCCAGCAGCCCCAGCGGGAGTGGGATGGATACGCAGTATTTT. Translating it yields CASSPSGSGMDTQYF. The chain employs TRBV11-2 and TRBJ2-3, with 8 bases identical to TRBD2. The J segment lost 6 bases and the V segment lost 5 bases, leaving 10 bases of the junction unmatched. In germline, CDR1 is SGHAT, CDR2 FQNNGV. CDR3 length equals 15 residues.

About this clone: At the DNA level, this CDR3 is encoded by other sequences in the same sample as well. CDR3 DNA: TGTGCCAGCAGTTCCCCCGGCTCTGGGGCCAACGTCCTGACTTTC. Translation gives CASSSPGSGANVLTF. The chain has TRBV27 and TRBJ2-6; no reliable D call. Trimming took 4 bases from V and 0 from J, leaving 7 bases between them. The germline V gene has CDR1 MNHEY and CDR2 SMNVEV (reference sequence). The CDR3 totals 15 residues.

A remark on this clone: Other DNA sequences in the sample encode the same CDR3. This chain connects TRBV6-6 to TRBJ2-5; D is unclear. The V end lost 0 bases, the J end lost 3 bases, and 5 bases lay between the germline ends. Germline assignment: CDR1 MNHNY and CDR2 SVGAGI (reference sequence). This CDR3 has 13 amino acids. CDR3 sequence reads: CASSYSAEETQYF. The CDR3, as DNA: TGTGCCAGCAGTTACTCCGCAGAAGAGACCCAGTACTTC.

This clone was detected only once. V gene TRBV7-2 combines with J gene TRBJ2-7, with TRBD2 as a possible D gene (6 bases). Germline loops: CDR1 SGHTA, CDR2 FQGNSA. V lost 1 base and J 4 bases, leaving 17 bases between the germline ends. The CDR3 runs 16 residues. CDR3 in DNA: TGTGCCAGCAGCTTAGACGGCGGGATAGGTGAATACGAGCAGTACTTC. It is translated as CASSLDGGIGEYEQYF. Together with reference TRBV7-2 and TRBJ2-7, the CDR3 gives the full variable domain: GAGVSQSPSNKVTEKGKDVELRCDPISGHTALYWYRQSLGQGLEFLIYFQGNSAPDKSGLPSDRFSAERTGGSVSTLTIQRTQQEDSAVYLCASSLDGGIGEYEQYFGPGTRLTVT.

Here the CDR3 DNA reads TGTGCCGGCCTTCGAGCGGGGGAACTCCAAGAGACCCAGTACTTC. This sequence encodes CAGLRAGELQETQYF. The chain couples TRBV6-1 to TRBJ2-5; 8 bases agree with TRBD2. This CDR3 comprises 15 residues. V lost 11 bases and J lost 1; bases outside the gene matches: 12. Germline-derived CDR1 and CDR2 are MNHNS and SASEGT.

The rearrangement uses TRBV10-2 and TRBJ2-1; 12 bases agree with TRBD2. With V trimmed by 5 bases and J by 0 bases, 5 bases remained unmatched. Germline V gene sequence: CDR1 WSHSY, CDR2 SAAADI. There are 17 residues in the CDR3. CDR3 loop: CASSRLAGESSYNEQFF. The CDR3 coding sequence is TGCGCCAGCAGTCGACTAGCGGGAGAGAGCTCCTACAATGAGCAGTTCTTC.

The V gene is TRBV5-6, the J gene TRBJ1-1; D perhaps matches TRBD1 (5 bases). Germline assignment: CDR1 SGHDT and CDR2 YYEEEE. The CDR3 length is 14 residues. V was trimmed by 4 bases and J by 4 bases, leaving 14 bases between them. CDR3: CASSAGWGGTEAFF. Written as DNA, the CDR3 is TGTGCCAGCAGCGCCGGATGGGGCGGCACTGAAGCTTTCTTT.

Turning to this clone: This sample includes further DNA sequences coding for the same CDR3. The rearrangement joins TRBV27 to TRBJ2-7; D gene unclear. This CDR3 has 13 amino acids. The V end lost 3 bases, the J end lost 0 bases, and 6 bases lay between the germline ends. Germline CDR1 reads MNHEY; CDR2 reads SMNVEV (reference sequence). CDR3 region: CASSLAPSYEQYF. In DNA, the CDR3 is TGTGCCAGCAGTTTGGCCCCCTCCTACGAGCAGTACTTC.

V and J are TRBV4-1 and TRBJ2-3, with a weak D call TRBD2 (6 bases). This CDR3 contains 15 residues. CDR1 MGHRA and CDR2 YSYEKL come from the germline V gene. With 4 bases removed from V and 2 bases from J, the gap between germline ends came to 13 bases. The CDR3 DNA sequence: TGCGCCAGCAGCCCCGGCGGAGGGCTCACAGATACGCAGTATTTT. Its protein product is CASSPGGGLTDTQYF.